This is a list of T cell receptor beta chains from one sample in a study of low-dose radiotherapy and immunotherapy resistance in tumors. TCRdb analysed the reads with MiXCR anew, one entry per CDR3 protein. The sample shows approximately 90,000 distinct CDR3 sequences, more than 7.5% of them seen only once. This specimen consisted of PBMCs, obtained before treatment. Every receptor here comes from a male donor with prostate cancer. Both conserved end residues are trimmed from each CDR3. The order of the fields is V gene, J gene, CDR3 protein.

>TRBV29-1|TRBJ1-2
SVEGARLGYT
>TRBV29-1|TRBJ1-2
SASGPQLADYGYT
>TRBV15|TRBJ2-3
ATSRDGLAGVDTQY
>TRBV4-2|TRBJ2-5
ASSQEGETQY
>TRBV6-6|TRBJ2-3
ASSSMGTDTQY
>TRBV28|TRBJ1-1
ASSGQGSRTEAF
>TRBV12-3/TRBV12-4|TRBJ2-3
ASSPRVLDTQY
>TRBV4-3|TRBJ2-7
ASSQDYSNYEQY
>TRBV5-1|TRBJ2-3
ASSLRRDNTDTQY
>TRBV12-3/TRBV12-4|TRBJ2-7
ASAKGKGSYEQY
>TRBV12-3/TRBV12-4|TRBJ2-2
AGGGGGELF
>TRBV27|TRBJ1-1
ASSLGGGMNTEAF
>TRBV19|TRBJ2-3
ASKAIGGTDTQY
>TRBV5-1|TRBJ2-7
ASSLSGTYEQY
>TRBV28|TRBJ1-1
ASSNTGGETEAF
>TRBV28|TRBJ2-3
ASSSRAVSTDTQY
>TRBV29-1|TRBJ1-2
SVDSARASVGYT
>TRBV28|TRBJ1-5
ASSTPGSQPQH
>TRBV27|TRBJ1-4
ASSLPGPSEKLF
>TRBV7-8|TRBJ1-1
ASSLTGLRTEAF
>TRBV6-8|TRBJ2-5
ASSSGQGGVLYQETQY
>TRBV6-2/TRBV6-3|TRBJ2-1
ASSLQGNEQF
>TRBV12-3/TRBV12-4|TRBJ2-5
ASSLVRRETQY
>TRBV14|TRBJ2-7
ASSTAYEQY
>TRBV10-3|TRBJ2-2
AIKGTSTGELF
>TRBV5-6|TRBJ2-6
ASSFLSGANVLT
>TRBV9|TRBJ2-2
ASSTPQGGTGELF
>TRBV27|TRBJ2-7
ASSPRGQQGVGYEQY
>TRBV28|TRBJ2-6
ASSGPGSGANVLT
>TRBV12-5|TRBJ2-1
ASGLQLTGNYRNEQF
>TRBV7-9|TRBJ1-1
ASSFLRDTNTEAF
>TRBV5-1|TRBJ2-7
ASSLSGAREQY
>TRBV6-6|TRBJ2-3
ASSPGTASTDTQY
>TRBV25-1|TRBJ2-7
ASSADIGSYEQY
>TRBV10-3|TRBJ1-3
AFTGHSGNTIY
>TRBV6-2/TRBV6-3|TRBJ2-7
ASSYSIRAASSYEQY
>TRBV19|TRBJ2-7
ASSITGDEQY
>TRBV5-6|TRBJ2-7
ASSSVTGSVSYEQY
>TRBV28|TRBJ2-1
ASTPLGQGYFGEQF
>TRBV28|TRBJ2-5
ASIIAGEKETQY
>TRBV27|TRBJ1-6
ASSLYGYNSPLH
>TRBV12-3/TRBV12-4|TRBJ2-2
ASADLNTGELF
>TRBV4-1|TRBJ1-2
ASSQGRANYGYT
>TRBV4-1|TRBJ1-4
ASSQWGRDEKLF
>TRBV28|TRBJ1-2
ASSYGNNYGYT
>TRBV5-4|TRBJ2-1
ASSLGSPNEQF
>TRBV30|TRBJ2-2
AWSVLAGDTGELF
>TRBV25-1|TRBJ2-7
ASSVGRAWDEQY
>TRBV28|TRBJ2-6
ASSFVGGSGANVLT
>TRBV20-1|TRBJ2-2
SARTSGSGTGELF
>TRBV7-2|TRBJ2-7
ASSFFYDPGNEQY
>TRBV7-3|TRBJ2-3
ASSPGPNTDTQY
>TRBV20-1|TRBJ2-1
SARDAQGAPDEQF
>TRBV28|TRBJ2-7
ASVPGTRTYEQY
>TRBV3-1|TRBJ2-7
ASSHGDRPGEQY